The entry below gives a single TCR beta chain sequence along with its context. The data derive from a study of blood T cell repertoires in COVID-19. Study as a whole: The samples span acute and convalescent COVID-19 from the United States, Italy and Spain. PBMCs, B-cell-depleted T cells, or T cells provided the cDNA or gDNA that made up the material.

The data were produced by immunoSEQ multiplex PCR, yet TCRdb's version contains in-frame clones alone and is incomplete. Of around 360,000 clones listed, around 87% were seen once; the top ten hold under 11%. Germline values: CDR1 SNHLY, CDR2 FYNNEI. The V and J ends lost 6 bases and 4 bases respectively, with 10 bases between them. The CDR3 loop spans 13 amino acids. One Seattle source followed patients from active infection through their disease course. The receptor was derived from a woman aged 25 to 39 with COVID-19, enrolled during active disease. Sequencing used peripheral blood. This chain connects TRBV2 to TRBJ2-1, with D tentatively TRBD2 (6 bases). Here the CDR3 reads CASRTGRYNEQFF. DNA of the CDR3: TGTGCCAGCAGGACGGGGAGGTACAATGAGCAGTTCTTC.